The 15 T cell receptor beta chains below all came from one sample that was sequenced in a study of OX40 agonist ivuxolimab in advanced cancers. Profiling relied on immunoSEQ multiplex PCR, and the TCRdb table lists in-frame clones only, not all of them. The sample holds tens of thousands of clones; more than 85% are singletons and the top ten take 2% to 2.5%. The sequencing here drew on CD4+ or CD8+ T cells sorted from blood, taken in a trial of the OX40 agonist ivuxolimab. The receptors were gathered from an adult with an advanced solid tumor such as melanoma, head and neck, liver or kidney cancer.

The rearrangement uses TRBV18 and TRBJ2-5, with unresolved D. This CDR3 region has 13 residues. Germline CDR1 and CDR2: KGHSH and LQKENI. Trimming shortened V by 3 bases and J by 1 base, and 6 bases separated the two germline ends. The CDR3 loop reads CASSPLSQETQYF. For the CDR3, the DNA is TGTGCCAGCTCACCGTTGTCCCAAGAGACCCAGTACTTC.

The CDR3 DNA follows: TGTGCCAGCAGTGATACTTGGGCGGGGAGGTACGAGCAGTACTTC. It specifies CASSDTWAGRYEQYF. The V gene is TRBV2, the J gene TRBJ2-7; D is possibly TRBD2 (6 bases). The CDR3 length is 15 residues. Between the trimmed V and J ends, which lost 3 bases and 4 bases, there was a span of 16 bases. Looked up from germline, CDR1 is SNHLY and CDR2 is FYNNEI.

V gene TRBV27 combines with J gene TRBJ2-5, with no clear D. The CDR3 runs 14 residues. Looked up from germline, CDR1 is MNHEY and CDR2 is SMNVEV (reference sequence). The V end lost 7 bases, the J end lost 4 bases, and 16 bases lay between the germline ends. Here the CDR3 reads CASKKAVFLETQYF. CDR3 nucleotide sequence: TGTGCCAGCAAAAAGGCAGTGTTCTTAGAGACCCAGTACTTC.

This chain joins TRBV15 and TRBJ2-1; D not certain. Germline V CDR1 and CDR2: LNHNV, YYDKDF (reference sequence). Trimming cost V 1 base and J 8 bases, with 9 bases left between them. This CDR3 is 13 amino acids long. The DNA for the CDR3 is TGTGCCACCAGCAGAGGCGCCACCCATGAGCAGTTCTTC. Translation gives CATSRGATHEQFF.

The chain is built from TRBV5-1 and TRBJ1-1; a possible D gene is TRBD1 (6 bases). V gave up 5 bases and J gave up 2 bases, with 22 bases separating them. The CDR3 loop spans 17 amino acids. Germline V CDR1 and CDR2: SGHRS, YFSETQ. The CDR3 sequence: CASSQARGQQFNTEAFF. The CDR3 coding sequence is TGCGCCAGCAGTCAGGCCCGGGGGCAGCAGTTCAACACTGAAGCTTTCTTT.

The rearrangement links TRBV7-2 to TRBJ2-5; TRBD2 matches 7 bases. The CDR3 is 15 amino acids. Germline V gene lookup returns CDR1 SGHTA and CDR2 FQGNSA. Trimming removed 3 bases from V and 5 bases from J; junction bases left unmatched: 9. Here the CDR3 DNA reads TGTGCCAGCAGCTTTAACGGGGGGACCGGGGAGACCCAGTACTTC. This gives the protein CASSFNGGTGETQYF.

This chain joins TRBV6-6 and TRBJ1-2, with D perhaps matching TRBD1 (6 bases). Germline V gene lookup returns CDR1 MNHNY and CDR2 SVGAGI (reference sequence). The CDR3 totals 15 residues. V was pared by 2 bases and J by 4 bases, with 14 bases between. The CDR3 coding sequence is TGTGCCAGCAGTTACGGCGGGGGGCTGTCCTATGGCTACACCTTC. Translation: CASSYGGGLSYGYTF.

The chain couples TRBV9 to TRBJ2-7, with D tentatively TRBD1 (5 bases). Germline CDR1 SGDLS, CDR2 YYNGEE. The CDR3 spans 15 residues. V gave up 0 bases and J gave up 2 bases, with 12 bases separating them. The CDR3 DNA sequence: TGTGCCAGCAGCGTAGAGCACAGGTTAACCTACGAGCAGTACTTC. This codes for CASSVEHRLTYEQYF.

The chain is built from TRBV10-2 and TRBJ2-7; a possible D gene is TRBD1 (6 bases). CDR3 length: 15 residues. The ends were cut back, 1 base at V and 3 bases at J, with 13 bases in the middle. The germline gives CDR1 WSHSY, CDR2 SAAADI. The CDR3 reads CASSELQGLLYEQYF. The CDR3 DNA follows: TGCGCCAGCAGTGAGTTACAGGGTCTACTCTACGAGCAGTACTTC.

In nucleotides, the CDR3 is TGTGCCAGCTCACCAAACAGATTCGGGAGGGTGAACACCGGGGAGCTGTTTTTT. It yields the protein CASSPNRFGRVNTGELFF. V and J are TRBV18 and TRBJ2-2; 8 nucleotides line up with TRBD2. This CDR3 has 18 amino acids. The junction had 9 bases not matched to a gene; V was cut back by 2 bases and J by 1 base. Germline V CDR1 and CDR2: KGHSH, LQKENI.

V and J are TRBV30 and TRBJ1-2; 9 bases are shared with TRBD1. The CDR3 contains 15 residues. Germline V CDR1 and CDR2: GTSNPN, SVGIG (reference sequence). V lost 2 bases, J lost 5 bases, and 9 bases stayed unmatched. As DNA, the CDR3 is TGTGCCTGGAGTTCCCCGACAGGGGGAATTTATGGCTACACCTTC. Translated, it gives CAWSSPTGGIYGYTF.

CDR3 bases: TGTGCCAGCAGCCTTTGGGGGGAAGCTTTCTTT. It encodes CASSLWGEAFF. This sequence joins TRBV7-9 and TRBJ1-1, with a tentative D call TRBD1 (5 bases). Trimming cost V 5 bases and J 8 bases, with 9 bases left between them. Germline CDR1 reads SEHNR; CDR2 reads FQNEAQ (reference sequence). The CDR3 extends over 11 amino acids.

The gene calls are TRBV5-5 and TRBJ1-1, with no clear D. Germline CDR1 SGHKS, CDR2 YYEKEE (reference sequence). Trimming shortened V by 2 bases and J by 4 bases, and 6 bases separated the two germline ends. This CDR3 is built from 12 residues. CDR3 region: CASSLIATEAFF. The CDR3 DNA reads TGTGCCAGCAGCTTAATCGCCACTGAAGCTTTCTTT.

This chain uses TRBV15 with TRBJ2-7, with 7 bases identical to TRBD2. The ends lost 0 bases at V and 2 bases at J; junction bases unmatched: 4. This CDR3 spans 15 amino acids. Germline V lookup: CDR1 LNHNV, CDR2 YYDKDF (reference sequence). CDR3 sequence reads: CATSRDPRGAYEQYF. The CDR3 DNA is TGTGCCACCAGCAGAGATCCCCGGGGGGCCTACGAGCAGTACTTC.

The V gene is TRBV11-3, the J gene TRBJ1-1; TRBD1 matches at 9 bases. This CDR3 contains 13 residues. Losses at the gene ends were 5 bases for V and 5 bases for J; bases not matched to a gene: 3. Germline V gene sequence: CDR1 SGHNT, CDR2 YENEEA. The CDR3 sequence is CASSDRGGTEAFF. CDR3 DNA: TGTGCCAGCAGCGACAGGGGGGGGACTGAAGCTTTCTTT. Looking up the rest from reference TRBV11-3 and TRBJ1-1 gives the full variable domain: EAGVVQSPRYKIIEKKQPVAFWCNPISGHNTLYWYLQNLGQGPELLIRYENEEAVDDSQLPKDRFSAERLKGVDSTLKIQPAELGDSAVYLCASSDRGGTEAFFGQGTRLTVV.